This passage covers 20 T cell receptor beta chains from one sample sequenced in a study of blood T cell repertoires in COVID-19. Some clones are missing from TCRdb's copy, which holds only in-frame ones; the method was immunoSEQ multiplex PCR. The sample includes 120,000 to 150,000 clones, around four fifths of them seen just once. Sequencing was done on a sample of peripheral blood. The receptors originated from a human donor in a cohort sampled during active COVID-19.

CDR3 amino acids: CASSFYSSGNTIYF. For the CDR3, the DNA is TGTGCCAGCAGCTTCTACTCCTCTGGAAACACCATATATTTT. The genes are TRBV7-9 and TRBJ1-3, with D unresolved. Germline-derived CDR1 and CDR2 are SEHNR and FQNEAQ (reference sequence). V was cut by 3 bases and J by 0 bases, with 6 bases left in between. The CDR3 runs 14 residues.

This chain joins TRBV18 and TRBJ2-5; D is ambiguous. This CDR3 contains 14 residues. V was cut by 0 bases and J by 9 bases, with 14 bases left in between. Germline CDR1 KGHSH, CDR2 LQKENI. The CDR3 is CASSPPPPQLAQYF. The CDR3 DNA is TGTGCCAGCTCACCACCCCCCCCTCAACTGGCCCAGTACTTC.

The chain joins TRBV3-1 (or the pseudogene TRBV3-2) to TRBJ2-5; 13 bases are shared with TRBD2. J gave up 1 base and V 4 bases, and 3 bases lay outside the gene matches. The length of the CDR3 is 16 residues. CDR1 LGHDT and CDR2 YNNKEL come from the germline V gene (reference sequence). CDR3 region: CASSPTSGGPQETQYF. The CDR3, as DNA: TGTGCCAGCAGCCCGACTAGCGGGGGGCCCCAAGAGACCCAGTACTTC.

CDR3 loop: CASSEPQGVNTEAFF. CDR3 nucleotide sequence: TGTGCCAGCAGTGAACCACAAGGAGTGAACACTGAAGCTTTCTTT. V is TRBV2 and J is TRBJ1-1; D remains ambiguous. With 2 bases removed from V and 0 bases from J, the gap between germline ends came to 10 bases. This CDR3 contains 15 residues. Germline CDR1 and CDR2: SNHLY and FYNNEI.

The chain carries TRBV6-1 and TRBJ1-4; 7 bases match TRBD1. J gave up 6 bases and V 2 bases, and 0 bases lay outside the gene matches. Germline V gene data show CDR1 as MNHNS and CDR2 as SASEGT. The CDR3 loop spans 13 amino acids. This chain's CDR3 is CASSEQGDEKLFF. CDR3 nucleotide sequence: TGTGCCAGCAGTGAACAGGGGGATGAAAAACTGTTTTTT.

The CDR3 sequence: CASTRTRQGWDSPLHF. CDR3 in DNA: TGTGCCAGCACCAGAACCAGACAGGGCTGGGATTCACCCCTCCACTTT. This chain joins TRBV6-6 and TRBJ1-6; TRBD1 aligns across 7 bases. J lost 8 bases, V lost 7 bases, and 14 bases had no gene match. CDR1 and CDR2 from the germline V gene are MNHNY and SVGAGI (reference sequence). The CDR3 covers 16 residues.

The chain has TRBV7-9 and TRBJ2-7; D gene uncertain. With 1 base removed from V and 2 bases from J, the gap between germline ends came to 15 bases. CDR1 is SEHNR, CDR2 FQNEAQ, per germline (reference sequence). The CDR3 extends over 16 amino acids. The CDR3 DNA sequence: TGTGCCAGCAGCTTAGGGGCCAAGCAATCGGCCTACGAGCAGTACTTC. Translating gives CASSLGAKQSAYEQYF. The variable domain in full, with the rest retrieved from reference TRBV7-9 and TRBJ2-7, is DTGVSQNPRHKITKRGQNVTFRCDPISEHNRLYWYRQTLGQGPEFLTYFQNEAQLEKSRLLSDRFSAERPKGSFSTLEIQRTEQGDSAMYLCASSLGAKQSAYEQYFGPGTRLTVT.

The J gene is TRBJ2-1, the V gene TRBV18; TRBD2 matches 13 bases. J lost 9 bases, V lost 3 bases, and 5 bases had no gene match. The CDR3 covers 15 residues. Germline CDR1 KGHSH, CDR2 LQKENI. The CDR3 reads CASSPTSGGMSEQFF. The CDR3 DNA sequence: TGTGCCAGCTCACCGACTAGCGGGGGGATGAGTGAGCAGTTCTTC. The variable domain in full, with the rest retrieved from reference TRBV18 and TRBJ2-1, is NAGVMQNPRHLVRRRGQEARLRCSPMKGHSHVYWYRQLPEEGLKFMVYLQKENIIDESGMPKERFSAEFPKEGPSILRIQQVVRGDSAAYFCASSPTSGGMSEQFFGPGTRLTVL.

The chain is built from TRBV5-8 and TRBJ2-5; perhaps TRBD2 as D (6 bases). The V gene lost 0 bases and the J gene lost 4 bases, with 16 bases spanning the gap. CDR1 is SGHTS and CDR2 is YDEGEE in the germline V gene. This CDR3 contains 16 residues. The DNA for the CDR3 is TGTGCCAGCAGCTTGGCCGGAGGAGGGGAGGTAGAGACCCAGTACTTC. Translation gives CASSLAGGGEVETQYF. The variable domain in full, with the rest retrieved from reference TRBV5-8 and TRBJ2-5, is EAGVTQSPTHLIKTRGQQATLRCSPISGHTSVYWYQQALGLGLQFLLWYDEGEERNRGNFPPRFSGRQFPNYSSELNVNALELEDSALYLCASSLAGGGEVETQYFGPGTRLLVL.

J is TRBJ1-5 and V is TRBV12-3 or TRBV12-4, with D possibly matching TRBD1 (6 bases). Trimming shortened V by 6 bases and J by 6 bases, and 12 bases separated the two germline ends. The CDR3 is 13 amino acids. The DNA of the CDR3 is TGTGCCAGCAGGGTAGGGGACATTCAGCCCCAGCATTTT. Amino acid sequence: CASRVGDIQPQHF.

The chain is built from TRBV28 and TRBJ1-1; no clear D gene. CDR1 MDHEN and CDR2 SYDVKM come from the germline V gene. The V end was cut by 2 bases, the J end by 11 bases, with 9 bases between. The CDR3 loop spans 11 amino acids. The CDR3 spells CASSLVGSAFF. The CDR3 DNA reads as TGTGCCAGCAGTTTAGTAGGGAGTGCTTTCTTT.

CDR3 loop: CAISDLETAYGYTF. The CDR3 nucleotides read TGTGCCATCAGTGACCTCGAGACAGCCTATGGCTACACCTTC. The rearrangement uses TRBV10-3 and TRBJ1-2; the D gene is possibly TRBD1 (5 bases). Germline values: CDR1 ENHRY, CDR2 SYGVKD. The CDR3 length is 14 residues. V gave up 3 bases and J gave up 4 bases, with 12 bases separating them.

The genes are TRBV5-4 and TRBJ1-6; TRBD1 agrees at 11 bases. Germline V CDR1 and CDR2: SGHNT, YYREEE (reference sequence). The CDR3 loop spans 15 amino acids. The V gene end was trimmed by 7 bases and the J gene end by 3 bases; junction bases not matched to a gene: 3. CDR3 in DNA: TGTGCCAGCCGCGGGACAGGGGGCTATAATTCACCCCTCCACTTT. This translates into CASRGTGGYNSPLHF.

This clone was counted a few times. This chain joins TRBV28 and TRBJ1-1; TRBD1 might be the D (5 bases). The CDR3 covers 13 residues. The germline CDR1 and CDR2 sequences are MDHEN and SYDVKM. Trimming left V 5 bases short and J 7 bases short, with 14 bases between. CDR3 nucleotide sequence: TGTGCCAGCAGTCCCGCCAGTCAGGGTGAAGCTTTCTTT. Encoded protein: CASSPASQGEAFF.

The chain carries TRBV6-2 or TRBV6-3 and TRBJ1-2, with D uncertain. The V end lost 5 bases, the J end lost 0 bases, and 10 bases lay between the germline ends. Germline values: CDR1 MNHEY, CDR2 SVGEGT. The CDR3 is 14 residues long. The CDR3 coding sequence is TGTGCCAGCAGTCCCCCCGCGACTAACTATGGCTACACCTTC. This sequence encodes CASSPPATNYGYTF.

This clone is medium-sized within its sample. CDR3 DNA: TGTGCCAGCAGCCCCACCGGCGGGCATACGAACTATGGCTACACCTTC. It encodes CASSPTGGHTNYGYTF. This chain links TRBV7-8 with TRBJ1-2; no firm D call. The V gene lost 5 bases and the J gene lost 2 bases, with 18 bases spanning the gap. Germline-derived CDR1 and CDR2 are SGHVS and FQNEAQ. This CDR3 is 16 amino acids long.

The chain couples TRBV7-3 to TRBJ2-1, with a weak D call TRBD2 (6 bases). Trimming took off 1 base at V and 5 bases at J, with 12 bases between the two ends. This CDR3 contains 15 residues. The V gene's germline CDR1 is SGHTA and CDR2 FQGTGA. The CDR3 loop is CASSLKLRGDNEQFF. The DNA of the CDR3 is TGTGCCAGCAGCTTAAAACTGCGGGGTGACAATGAGCAGTTCTTC.

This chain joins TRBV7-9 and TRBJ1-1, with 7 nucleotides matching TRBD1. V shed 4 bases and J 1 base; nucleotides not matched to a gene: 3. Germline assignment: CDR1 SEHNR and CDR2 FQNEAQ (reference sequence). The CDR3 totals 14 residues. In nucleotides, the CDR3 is TGTGCCAGCAGCTGGCAGGGGGGGAACACTGAAGCTTTCTTT. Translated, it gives CASSWQGGNTEAFF.

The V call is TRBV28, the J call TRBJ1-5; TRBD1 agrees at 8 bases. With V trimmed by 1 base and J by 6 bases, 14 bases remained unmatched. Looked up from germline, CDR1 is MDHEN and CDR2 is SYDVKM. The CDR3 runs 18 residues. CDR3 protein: CASSLLGQGEKGGQPQHF. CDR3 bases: TGTGCCAGCAGTTTATTAGGACAGGGAGAAAAGGGAGGTCAGCCCCAGCATTTT.

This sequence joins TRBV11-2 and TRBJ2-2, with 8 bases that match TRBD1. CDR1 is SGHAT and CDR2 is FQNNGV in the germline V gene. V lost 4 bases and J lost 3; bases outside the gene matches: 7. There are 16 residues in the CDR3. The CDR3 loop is CASSSRQGRYTGELFF. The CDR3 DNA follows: TGTGCCAGCAGCTCCCGACAGGGGCGATACACCGGGGAGCTGTTTTTT.